This record covers a single T cell receptor (beta chain). The antigen is not known. This CDR3 is also generated by other DNA sequences in the sample. Germline CDR1 is SNHLY and CDR2 is FYNNEI. This CDR3 contains 15 residues. The V gene end was trimmed by 2 bases and the J gene end by 1 base; junction bases not matched to a gene: 3. This sample is drawn from a study of shared clonotypes between healthy human individuals. Naive CD8 cells, CD45RO-negative and positively selected for CCR7, excluded terminally differentiated effector memory CD45RA+ cells. Study findings and constraints: What naive subsets generally showed was a larger estimated richness than memory subsets showed.

Clones were read by immunoSEQ multiplex PCR, and TCRdb kept only the in-frame ones, dropping some. The sample holds a few million clones, 90% to 95% seen once. The sequenced sample was naive CD8+ T cells from PBMCs. The chain links TRBV2 to TRBJ2-7; 9 bases line up with TRBD2. The TCR originated in a young man in good health. Some clones in this sample may be carry-over from other donors' samples. This CDR3 reads CASSERAGGSYEQYF. CDR3 nucleotides: TGTGCCAGCAGTGAACGAGCGGGAGGTTCCTACGAGCAGTACTTC.